This passage covers 27 T cell receptor beta chains from one sample sequenced in a study of T cells after yellow fever vaccination. One entry per CDR3 protein, called by TCRdb with MiXCR from the 5' RACE reads. The sample has roughly 120,000 distinct CDR3 sequences; approximately 7.1% are singletons. The sequences come from CD4+ T cells sorted from PBMCs, collected 35 to 50 days after the first yellow fever vaccination. The receptors shown here come from a man in his late teens or twenties who received the YFV17D yellow fever vaccine.

The chain links TRBV6-1 to TRBJ2-3; TRBD2 aligns across 10 bases. Germline assignment: CDR1 MNHNS and CDR2 SASEGT. V shed 1 base and J 2 bases; nucleotides not matched to a gene: 3. This CDR3 is 16 amino acids long. The CDR3 sequence is CASSEGAGGLTDTQYF. The CDR3 DNA follows: TGTGCCAGCAGTGAAGGAGCGGGGGGGCTCACAGATACGCAGTATTTT.

The rearrangement joins TRBV7-2 to TRBJ2-7; D is unresolved. CDR3 size: 15 residues. V was trimmed by 5 bases and J by 0 bases, leaving 14 bases between them. Germline CDR1 SGHTA, CDR2 FQGNSA. As DNA, the CDR3 is TGTGCCAGCAGCGCTTCGGTGCACTTCTCCTACGAGCAGTACTTC. The encoded protein is CASSASVHFSYEQYF.

Ten or more counts support this clonotype. V is TRBV20-1 and J is TRBJ2-5; D unclear. Germline V CDR1 and CDR2: DFQATT, SNEGSKA (reference sequence). V was trimmed by 2 bases and J by 5 bases, leaving 6 bases between them. This CDR3 region has 11 residues. The CDR3 DNA follows: TGCAGTGCTAGACCCTGGGAGACCCAGTACTTC. Translating it yields CSARPWETQYF.

The chain joins TRBV20-1 to TRBJ1-4; D is perhaps TRBD1 (5 bases). From germline, CDR1 is DFQATT and CDR2 SNEGSKA (reference sequence). CDR3 length equals 15 residues. The V and J ends lost 5 bases and 4 bases respectively, with 17 bases between them. In nucleotides, the CDR3 is TGCAGTGCTTTAACGAGGGACGGAATTAATGAAAAACTGTTTTTT. This codes for CSALTRDGINEKLFF.

This clonotype was counted between two and nine times. The chain recombines TRBV25-1 with TRBJ2-5, with TRBD2 matching 7 bases. CDR3 length: 16 amino acids. Trimming removed 2 bases from V and 1 base from J; junction bases left unmatched: 7. Germline CDR1 and CDR2: MGHDK and SYGVNS. CDR3 loop: CASSEATGTIQETQYF. DNA for the CDR3: TGTGCCAGCAGTGAAGCCACGGGGACTATCCAAGAGACCCAGTACTTC. The variable domain in full, with the rest retrieved from reference TRBV25-1 and TRBJ2-5, is EADIYQTPRYLVIGTGKKITLECSQTMGHDKMYWYQQDPGMELHLIHYSYGVNSTEKGDLSSESTVSRIRTEHFPLTLESARPSHTSQYLCASSEATGTIQETQYFGPGTRLLVL.

This clonotype was seen more than once but under ten times. The rearrangement joins TRBV20-1 to TRBJ2-5, with 12 bases that match TRBD2. Germline V CDR1 and CDR2: DFQATT, SNEGSKA (reference sequence). This CDR3 contains 15 residues. V lost 5 bases and J lost 4; bases outside the gene matches: 8. CDR3: CSARRSSGGGETQYF. The CDR3 DNA reads TGCAGTGCTCGAAGGTCTAGCGGGGGGGGAGAGACCCAGTACTTC.

This clonotype was seen many times. The V call is TRBV2, the J call TRBJ2-1; tentatively, D is TRBD1 (5 bases). CDR3 length equals 15 residues. The germline CDR1 and CDR2 sequences are SNHLY and FYNNEI. The V and J ends lost 2 bases and 1 base respectively, with 9 bases between them. The CDR3 loop reads CASSEQGYSYNEQFF. As DNA, the CDR3 is TGTGCCAGCAGTGAACAGGGCTATTCCTACAATGAGCAGTTCTTC.

This clonotype was seen many times. The chain couples TRBV6-1 to TRBJ1-1, with D perhaps matching TRBD1 (5 bases). This CDR3 has 16 residues. Germline V gene lookup returns CDR1 MNHNS and CDR2 SASEGT. Trimming took off 7 bases at V and 0 bases at J, with 18 bases between the two ends. CDR3 region: CASNLRGNRLNTEAFF. Written as DNA, the CDR3 is TGTGCCAGCAACCTAAGAGGGAACAGGTTGAACACTGAAGCTTTCTTT.

In this sample, this clonotype turned up many times. The chain is built from TRBV29-1 and TRBJ2-1; 10 nucleotides align to TRBD2. There are 15 residues in the CDR3. The germline V gene has CDR1 SQVTM and CDR2 ANQGSEA. Trimming took 8 bases from V and 4 from J; bases not matched to a gene: 11. The CDR3 nucleotides are TGCAGCTCTTGCCCCTTAGCGGGGGGTTACAATGAGCAGTTCTTC. Residues: CSSCPLAGGYNEQFF.

The chain employs TRBV27 and TRBJ2-6; TRBD1 matches at 11 bases. From germline, CDR1 is MNHEY and CDR2 SMNVEV (reference sequence). With 4 bases clipped from V and 0 bases from J, the junction kept 2 bases outside the gene matches. The CDR3 length is 17 residues. The CDR3 spells CASSSGQGASGANVLTF. The CDR3 coding sequence is TGTGCCAGCAGTTCCGGACAGGGGGCCTCTGGGGCCAACGTCCTGACTTTC.

This chain links TRBV3-1 with TRBJ2-3; tentatively, D is TRBD1 (5 bases). CDR1 LGHDT and CDR2 YNNKEL come from the germline V gene (reference sequence). This CDR3 is built from 15 residues. With 0 bases removed from V and 3 bases from J, the gap between germline ends came to 10 bases. CDR3 sequence reads: CASSQDRVVTDTQYF. The CDR3 DNA sequence: TGTGCCAGCAGCCAAGACAGGGTCGTTACAGATACGCAGTATTTT.

As concerns this clonotype: A much larger clonotype is one base distant, so this may be a read error. The V gene is TRBV7-9, the J gene TRBJ2-5; D is unresolved. Germline CDR1 reads SEHNR; CDR2 reads FQNEAQ (reference sequence). Trimming removed 7 bases at V and 5 bases at J, with 8 bases between. The CDR3 has 11 amino acids. As DNA, the CDR3 is TGTGCCAGCAAGACCCAGGAGACCCAGTACTTC. It codes for CASKTQETQYF.

This clonotype has at least ten counts. The chain has TRBV27 and TRBJ1-2, with D possibly being TRBD1 (6 bases). CDR1 and CDR2 (germline): MNHEY, SMNVEV (reference sequence). Trimming cost V 6 bases and J 7 bases, with 18 bases left between them. The CDR3 spans 14 residues. This chain's CDR3 is CASSPTQQGLGYTF. The CDR3 region has the DNA TGTGCCAGCAGCCCTACACAACAGGGACTTGGCTACACCTTC.

This clonotype was seen repeatedly, ten times or more. The V gene is TRBV4-2, the J gene TRBJ2-3; 8 bases are a match to TRBD2. Trimming took 0 bases from V and 2 from J; bases not matched to a gene: 10. The CDR3 runs to 18 residues. The germline CDR1 and CDR2 sequences are LGHNA and YNFKEQ. CDR3 in DNA: TGTGCCAGCAGCCAAGAAGGGCTCGCGGGGGGTAACACAGATACGCAGTATTTT. Its protein product is CASSQEGLAGGNTDTQYF.

This clonotype was picked up many times. The chain employs TRBV7-2 and TRBJ2-2; D possibly corresponds to TRBD1 (6 bases). Germline V gives CDR1 SGHTA, CDR2 FQGNSA. Trimming left V 6 bases short and J 5 bases short, with 10 bases between. The CDR3 is made up of 13 amino acids. This chain's CDR3 is CASSPDRTGELFF. DNA for the CDR3: TGTGCCAGCAGTCCCGACAGGACCGGGGAGCTGTTTTTT.

The chain joins TRBV5-1 to TRBJ2-2, with D unresolved. V was clipped by 0 bases and J by 7 bases, with 7 bases between them. This CDR3 has 13 amino acids. CDR1 is SGHRS, CDR2 YFSETQ, per germline. Here the CDR3 DNA reads TGCGCCAGCAGCTTGGCCAACGGCGGGGAGCTGTTTTTT. This translates into CASSLANGGELFF.

This clonotype appeared many times. This rearrangement joins TRBV29-1 to TRBJ1-5, with TRBD1 matching over 7 bases. V shed 4 bases and J 6 bases; nucleotides not matched to a gene: 9. The CDR3 consists of 14 residues. The germline V gene has CDR1 SQVTM and CDR2 ANQGSEA. As DNA, the CDR3 is TGCAGCGTTGCCCAGGGGGGGGCGGGTCAGCCCCAGCATTTT. This gives the protein CSVAQGGAGQPQHF. The full variable domain, its missing parts supplied by reference TRBV29-1 and TRBJ1-5, is SAVISQKPSRDICQRGTSLTIQCQVDSQVTMMFWYRQQPGQSLTLIATANQGSEATYESGFVIDKFPISRPNLTFSTLTVSNMSPEDSSIYLCSVAQGGAGQPQHFGDGTRLSIL.

This clonotype was detected ten times or more. The CDR3 spells CASSPFDGSSGNTIYF. Written as DNA, the CDR3 is TGTGCCAGCTCACCATTTGACGGTTCCTCTGGAAACACCATATATTTT. The rearrangement joins TRBV18 to TRBJ1-3; D uncertain. The germline V gene has CDR1 KGHSH and CDR2 LQKENI. The CDR3 spans 16 residues. Deletions cut 2 bases from V and 0 bases from J, with 11 bases between.

In its sample, this clonotype was seen many times. The chain combines TRBV7-2 with TRBJ2-1; no definite D call. Trimming took 3 bases from V and 10 from J, leaving 7 bases between them. Germline V CDR1 and CDR2: SGHTA, FQGNSA. The CDR3 is 11 residues long. In nucleotides, the CDR3 is TGTGCCAGCAGCTTCGCAATCGAGCAGTTCTTC. This codes for CASSFAIEQFF.

The rearrangement links TRBV6-2 or TRBV6-3 to TRBJ2-5, with 8 bases fitting TRBD2. The V and J ends lost 7 bases and 2 bases, in that order; junction bases with no gene match: 6. The CDR3 has 14 amino acids. Germline CDR1 is MNHEY and CDR2 is SVGEGT. CDR3: CASTPGGGQETQYF. In DNA form, the CDR3 reads TGTGCCAGCACCCCAGGCGGGGGGCAAGAGACCCAGTACTTC.

The sample holds a few counts of this clonotype. The J gene is TRBJ1-4, the V gene TRBV4-3; a weak D match, TRBD1 (5 bases). The CDR3 spans 15 residues. Trimming left V 2 bases short and J 8 bases short, with 15 bases between. CDR1 is LGHNA and CDR2 is YSLEER in the germline V gene. The CDR3 DNA sequence: TGCGCCAGCAGCCAACCCCAGGCTGGGGGAGAAAAACTGTTTTTT. Encoded protein: CASSQPQAGGEKLFF.

This clonotype was found many times. The chain has TRBV5-1 and TRBJ2-1; D is ambiguous. This CDR3 has 13 residues. From germline, CDR1 is SGHRS and CDR2 YFSETQ. V was cut by 0 bases and J by 5 bases, with 6 bases left in between. Here the CDR3 DNA reads TGCGCCAGCAGCTTGGTGCCGGACAATGAGCAGTTCTTC. Translating gives CASSLVPDNEQFF.

This clonotype was detected ten times or more. The J gene is TRBJ2-1, the V gene TRBV5-4, with D hard to call. V was clipped by 2 bases and J by 9 bases, with 6 bases between them. The germline gives CDR1 SGHNT, CDR2 YYREEE (reference sequence). There are 11 residues in the CDR3. CDR3 sequence: CASSFNSEQFF. The CDR3 region has the DNA TGTGCCAGCAGCTTCAATAGTGAGCAGTTCTTC.

This clonotype has only a few counts. J is TRBJ1-6 and V is TRBV4-1, with unresolved D. The CDR3 consists of 14 residues. CDR1 is MGHRA and CDR2 is YSYEKL in the germline V gene. V was trimmed by 5 bases and J by 5 bases, leaving 10 bases between them. CDR3 in amino acids: CASSYLTDNSPLHF. Here the CDR3 DNA reads TGCGCCAGCAGCTACCTCACCGATAATTCACCCCTCCACTTT.

This clonotype was detected many times. V and J are TRBV5-1 and TRBJ1-4, with 8 bases fitting TRBD1. Germline CDR1 SGHRS, CDR2 YFSETQ. This CDR3 is built from 15 residues. The junction had 5 bases not matched to a gene; V was cut back by 0 bases and J by 7 bases. The CDR3 sequence is CASSLVQGASEKLFF. For the CDR3, the DNA is TGCGCCAGCAGCTTGGTTCAGGGGGCGAGTGAAAAACTGTTTTTT.

In its sample, this clonotype was seen many times. The chain links TRBV20-1 to TRBJ1-5, with D tentatively TRBD1 (6 bases). V was cut by 6 bases and J by 3 bases, with 15 bases left in between. The CDR3 is 14 amino acids. Looked up from germline, CDR1 is DFQATT and CDR2 is SNEGSKA (reference sequence). The DNA of the CDR3 is TGCAGTGCCACGCACCGACAGGACAATCAGCCCCAGCATTTT. It encodes CSATHRQDNQPQHF.

This clonotype was observed a handful of times. The J gene is TRBJ1-1, the V gene TRBV11-1; possibly TRBD1 for D (5 bases). Germline CDR1 reads SGHAT; CDR2 reads FQDESV (reference sequence). V was cut by 0 bases and J by 4 bases, with 6 bases left in between. This CDR3 has 13 amino acids. The CDR3 here is CASSLAGATEAFF. The CDR3 nucleotides read TGTGCCAGCAGCTTAGCTGGGGCCACTGAAGCTTTCTTT.